The clone carrying this T cell receptor beta chain was seen only once. Its specificity is not known. The data are from a study of graft-versus-host responses after intestinal transplantation. Overall study: Recipients had multivisceral, liver-intestinal, or isolated intestinal transplants. The recipients all started with anti-thymocyte globulin induction and then took tacrolimus and steroids for roughly 3 years.

Libraries were prepared by immunoSEQ multiplex PCR; TCRdb keeps only in-frame clonotypes and omits some of them. The table shows over 75,000 clones, with less than 90% occurring only once. Whole-study findings and limits: Recipient marrow held GvH clones, some first seen in ileum or blood. Allografts of patients with graft-donor T cell macrochimerism showed high graft-versus-host to host-versus-graft clone ratios.

This material consisted of unstimulated CD4+ T cells sorted from spleen or lymph node cells, taken before transplant. This receptor was obtained from a human donor who was the organ donor for an intestinal transplant.

For the CDR3, the DNA is TGTGCCAGGAGACCACGCGGGACTAGCGGGCCAGATACGCAGTATTTT. This sequence encodes CARRPRGTSGPDTQYF. This chain connects TRBV13 to TRBJ2-3, with TRBD2 identical over 12 bases. The V gene end was trimmed by 9 bases and the J gene end by 4 bases; junction bases not matched to a gene: 11. Germline CDR1 reads PRHDT; CDR2 reads FYEKMQ (reference sequence). The CDR3 totals 16 residues. Looking up the rest from reference TRBV13 and TRBJ2-3 gives the full variable domain: AAGVIQSPRHLIKEKRETATLKCYPIPRHDTVYWYQQGPGQDPQFLISFYEKMQSDKGSIPDRFSAQQFSDYHSELNMSSLELGDSALYFCARRPRGTSGPDTQYFGPGTRLTVL.